A selection of T cell receptor beta chains follows, all from one sample in a study of blood T cell repertoires in COVID-19. The method was immunoSEQ multiplex PCR; TCRdb's version includes in-frame clones alone and lacks a portion of them. The data show under 300,000 clones, with approximately 90% seen just once and roughly 2% held by the top ten. The specimen sequenced was peripheral blood. Receptors originate from a woman between 40 and 55 years old who had recovered from COVID-19. Each CDR3 is given with its conserved first and last residue. The order of the fields is V gene, clone size, CDR3 length, J gene, D gene, CDR3 protein, CDR3 DNA. The D gene is left open where the match is weak. Clone size, where shown, is once, few, many, or a class for clones that have expanded.

V: TRBV7-2; size: -; length: 15; J: TRBJ1-3; D: TRBD1; CDR3: CASSLDRRTGNTIYF; DNA: TGTGCCAGCAGCCTGGACAGGAGGACTGGAAACACCATATATTTT
V: TRBV11-2; size: -; length: 11; J: TRBJ2-1; D: -; CDR3: CASSFLHEQFF; DNA: TGTGCCAGCAGCTTTCTCCATGAGCAGTTCTTC
V: TRBV7-2; size: -; length: 16; J: TRBJ2-2; D: TRBD2; CDR3: CASSLRGGGSTGELFF; DNA: TGTGCCAGCAGCTTGAGGGGCGGGGGGAGCACCGGGGAGCTGTTTTTT
V: TRBV5-1; size: -; length: 15; J: TRBJ1-2; D: TRBD1; CDR3: CASSLAEQGDYGYTF; DNA: TGCGCCAGCAGCTTGGCGGAACAGGGGGACTATGGCTACACCTTC
V: TRBV10-3; size: -; length: 15; J: TRBJ2-1; D: TRBD2; CDR3: CAISVRAGGPDEQFF; DNA: TGTGCCATCAGTGTTAGGGCGGGAGGGCCGGATGAGCAGTTCTTC
V: TRBV19; size: -; length: 15; J: TRBJ1-4; D: -; CDR3: CASSILGSTNEKLFF; DNA: TGTGCCAGTAGTATCCTGGGCTCAACTAATGAAAAACTGTTTTTT
V: TRBV28; size: -; length: 17; J: TRBJ1-2; D: TRBD1; CDR3: CASSLWLPGQGAYGYTF; DNA: TGTGCCAGCAGTTTATGGTTACCGGGACAGGGGGCCTATGGCTACACCTTC
V: TRBV19; size: -; length: 16; J: TRBJ1-2; D: TRBD1; CDR3: CASRENPGQGAYGYTF; DNA: TGTGCCAGTAGGGAAAATCCGGGACAGGGGGCCTATGGCTACACCTTC
V: TRBV1; size: -; length: 18; J: TRBJ2-4; D: -; CDR3: CTSSQGETDRGDKNIQYF; DNA: TGCACCAGCAGCCAAGGGGAAACTGACAGGGGGGATAAAAACATTCAGTACTTC
V: TRBV24-1; size: -; length: 13; J: TRBJ1-3; D: -; CDR3: CATSRGEGNTIYF; DNA: TGTGCCACCAGCCGGGGTGAAGGAAACACCATATATTTT
V: TRBV6-2/TRBV6-3; size: once; length: 15; J: TRBJ2-2; D: TRBD2; CDR3: CASSYPGTRAGELFF; DNA: TGTGCCAGCAGTTACCCCGGGACTAGAGCCGGGGAGCTGTTTTTT
V: TRBV5-5; size: -; length: 15; J: TRBJ2-5; D: -; CDR3: CASSTLVRPEETQYF; DNA: TGTGCCAGCAGCACCCTCGTTCGCCCGGAAGAGACCCAGTACTTC
V: TRBV28; size: -; length: 13; J: TRBJ2-2; D: -; CDR3: CASSLFDTGELFF; DNA: TGTGCCAGCAGTTTATTCGACACCGGGGAGCTGTTTTTT
V: TRBV7-2; size: -; length: 17; J: TRBJ2-2; D: TRBD2; CDR3: CASSLELAGGNTGELFF; DNA: TGTGCCAGCAGCTTGGAACTAGCGGGGGGTAACACCGGGGAGCTGTTTTTT
V: TRBV10-3; size: -; length: 14; J: TRBJ1-5; D: -; CDR3: CAISPGAGKAPQHF; DNA: TGTGCCATCAGTCCGGGAGCGGGGAAGGCACCCCAGCATTTT
V: TRBV4-1; size: -; length: 19; J: TRBJ1-5; D: -; CDR3: CASSQDPPGRPGWNQPQHF; DNA: TGCGCCAGCAGCCAAGATCCCCCCGGGAGACCGGGGTGGAATCAGCCCCAGCATTTT
V: TRBV10-3; size: -; length: 14; J: TRBJ2-3; D: TRBD2; CDR3: CAIGLAGDTDTQYF; DNA: TGTGCCATTGGACTAGCGGGAGACACAGATACGCAGTATTTT
V: TRBV19; size: once; length: 15; J: TRBJ1-4; D: TRBD1; CDR3: CASSASGTGDEKLFF; DNA: TGTGCCAGTAGTGCCTCCGGGACAGGGGATGAAAAACTGTTTTTT
V: TRBV5-4; size: -; length: 16; J: TRBJ1-4; D: -; CDR3: CASSWGRGTTNEKLFF; DNA: TGTGCCAGCAGCTGGGGAAGGGGTACAACTAATGAAAAACTGTTTTTT
V: TRBV19; size: few; length: 12; J: TRBJ1-1; D: -; CDR3: CASTPEGRGAFF; DNA: TGTGCCAGTACCCCGGAGGGCCGCGGGGCTTTCTTT
V: TRBV6-2/TRBV6-3; size: -; length: 16; J: TRBJ2-1; D: TRBD2; CDR3: CASSYPTSVKNNEQFF; DNA: TGTGCCAGCAGTTACCCGACTAGCGTGAAGAACAATGAGCAGTTCTTC
V: TRBV3-1/TRBV3-2; size: -; length: 14; J: TRBJ1-6; D: TRBD1; CDR3: CASSQIDRGSPLHF; DNA: TGTGCCAGCAGCCAAATAGACAGGGGTTCACCCCTCCACTTT